Each of the 18 T cell receptor beta chains below was sequenced from the same sample in a study of CD8+ T cells in alopecia areata. After isolation, RNA underwent reverse transcription to generate cDNA as the sequencing template. TCRdb keeps only in-frame clones here, not all; method: immunoSEQ multiplex PCR. The sample has 100,000 to 150,000 clones, more than 40% seen once. This sample comprised CD8+ T cells sorted from blood, obtained at week 0. The receptors were sampled from a human donor with alopecia areata.

This chain joins TRBV27 and TRBJ2-1, with D uncertain. V dropped 2 bases and J dropped 8 bases, with 7 bases sitting between them. CDR1 and CDR2 (germline): MNHEY, SMNVEV (reference sequence). CDR3 length: 12 amino acids. Written as DNA, the CDR3 is TGTGCCAGCAGTTTACGGTCGGATGAGCAGTTCTTC. Translation: CASSLRSDEQFF.

The chain joins TRBV7-8 to TRBJ1-1; D may be TRBD1 (6 bases). CDR3 size: 17 residues. Germline CDR1 SGHVS, CDR2 FQNEAQ. V was shortened by 1 base and J by 1 base, with 16 bases between the two germline ends. CDR3 nucleotide sequence: TGTGCCAGCAGCTTAGACCCCTGGTCAGGGGAGAACACTGAAGCTTTCTTT. Translation: CASSLDPWSGENTEAFF.

The chain combines TRBV27 with TRBJ2-1; TRBD2 matches at 7 bases. The CDR3 covers 14 residues. V gave up 6 bases and J gave up 6 bases; unmatched junction bases: 8. Germline CDR1 MNHEY, CDR2 SMNVEV (reference sequence). CDR3 nucleotide sequence: TGTGCCAGCAGGAGGGAGGGTTTCGTCAATGAGCAGTTCTTC. Protein: CASRREGFVNEQFF.

The rearrangement links TRBV7-9 to TRBJ2-3, with 8 positions matching TRBD2. The length of the CDR3 is 18 residues. Looked up from germline, CDR1 is SEHNR and CDR2 is FQNEAQ (reference sequence). V shed 4 bases and J 0 bases; nucleotides not matched to a gene: 12. The CDR3 sequence: CASSSPLGSGTSTDTQYF. The CDR3 nucleotides read TGTGCCAGCAGCTCTCCCCTGGGTAGCGGGACCAGCACAGATACGCAGTATTTT.

The table lists this clone with a few counts. The chain uses TRBV4-1 and TRBJ2-7; TRBD2 matches at 8 bases. Germline CDR1 is MGHRA and CDR2 is YSYEKL. V lost 0 bases, J lost 5 bases, and 6 bases stayed unmatched. The CDR3 is 15 amino acids. Here the CDR3 DNA reads TGCGCCAGCAGCCAAGATTCGGGGGGGCTTGACGAGCAGTACTTC. Amino acid sequence: CASSQDSGGLDEQYF.

This chain connects TRBV29-1 to TRBJ1-1; D ambiguous. Germline V gene lookup returns CDR1 SQVTM and CDR2 ANQGSEA. With 7 bases removed from V and 1 base from J, the gap between germline ends came to 13 bases. The CDR3 is 13 amino acids. CDR3 residues: CSGAGGRNTEAFF. DNA for the CDR3: TGCAGCGGGGCTGGTGGCAGGAACACTGAAGCTTTCTTT.

J is TRBJ1-2 and V is TRBV7-3; D is unclear. The length of the CDR3 is 13 residues. CDR1 is SGHTA and CDR2 is FQGTGA in the germline V gene. Between the trimmed V and J ends, which lost 1 base and 6 bases, there was a span of 9 bases. CDR3 region: CASSLSREDGYTF. Here the CDR3 DNA reads TGTGCCAGCAGCTTAAGCCGAGAGGATGGCTACACCTTC.

The V and J genes are TRBV4-3 and TRBJ2-5, with a weak D call TRBD1 (6 bases). V dropped 4 bases and J dropped 6 bases, with 21 bases sitting between them. CDR1 LGHNA and CDR2 YSLEER come from the germline V gene. This CDR3 is 16 amino acids long. CDR3 nucleotides: TGCGCCAGCAGCCGGAACCGGGACAATGTAGGGCAGACCCAGTACTTC. It encodes CASSRNRDNVGQTQYF.

This clone was picked up a small number of times. The V and J genes are TRBV29-1 and TRBJ2-5; D not resolved. The CDR3 covers 11 residues. Trimming took off 5 bases at V and 5 bases at J, with 9 bases between the two ends. Germline V gene sequence: CDR1 SQVTM, CDR2 ANQGSEA. This CDR3 is CSVLLLETQYF. CDR3 in DNA: TGCAGCGTTCTACTTCTGGAGACCCAGTACTTC.

V is TRBV7-9 and J is TRBJ2-7; possibly TRBD2 for D (5 bases). Germline V gives CDR1 SEHNR, CDR2 FQNEAQ (reference sequence). The germline V and J ends were trimmed by 5 bases and 2 bases, with 13 bases remaining between them. This CDR3 is 14 amino acids long. The CDR3 coding sequence is TGTGCCAGCAGCGCGTCGGAGGTCACCTACGAGCAGTACTTC. Its translation: CASSASEVTYEQYF.

The chain joins TRBV13 to TRBJ2-5; 7 bases map to TRBD1. Germline V CDR1 and CDR2: PRHDT, FYEKMQ (reference sequence). This CDR3 is built from 15 residues. V gave up 2 bases and J gave up 5 bases; unmatched junction bases: 8. This CDR3 is CASSLRGPGEETQYF. DNA for the CDR3: TGTGCCAGCAGCTTAAGGGGGCCGGGCGAGGAGACCCAGTACTTC.

The genes are TRBV15 and TRBJ2-5; the D is unclear. The CDR3 spans 15 residues. Germline V gene data show CDR1 as LNHNV and CDR2 as YYDKDF (reference sequence). Trimming stripped 0 bases from V and 2 bases from J, with 10 bases between. The CDR3 loop reads CATSRDVGMQETQYF. The DNA for the CDR3 is TGTGCCACCAGCAGAGATGTGGGGATGCAAGAGACCCAGTACTTC. The complete variable domain, with remaining parts taken from reference TRBV15 and TRBJ2-5, reads DAMVIQNPRYQVTQFGKPVTLSCSQTLNHNVMYWYQQKSSQAPKLLFHYYDKDFNNEADTPDNFQSRRPNTSFCFLDIRSPGLGDTAMYLCATSRDVGMQETQYFGPGTRLLVL.

This clone was counted a single time. The J gene is TRBJ1-1, the V gene TRBV9; the D gene is possibly TRBD1 (6 bases). Looked up from germline, CDR1 is SGDLS and CDR2 is YYNGEE. V lost 4 bases and J 8 bases, leaving 15 bases between the germline ends. This CDR3 is 13 amino acids long. CDR3 in amino acids: CASSFEGDDEAFF. The CDR3 DNA follows: TGTGCCAGCAGCTTTGAGGGGGACGACGAAGCTTTCTTT.

The chain employs TRBV18 and TRBJ2-3, with D possibly being TRBD1 or TRBD2 (7 bases each). The CDR3 runs 14 residues. Per germline, CDR1 KGHSH and CDR2 LQKENI. Trimming took off 3 bases at V and 6 bases at J, with 13 bases between the two ends. This chain's CDR3 is CASSPRQGGDTQYF. The CDR3 nucleotides are TGTGCCAGCTCACCCCGACAGGGAGGGGATACGCAGTATTTT.

CDR3 residues: CAIKADNYGYTF. The CDR3 coding sequence is TGTGCCATCAAGGCAGACAACTATGGCTACACCTTC. The chain joins TRBV10-3 to TRBJ1-2, with D unclear. The ends were cut back, 7 bases at V and 2 bases at J, with 8 bases in the middle. This CDR3 region has 12 residues. Germline-derived CDR1 and CDR2 are ENHRY and SYGVKD.

The genes are TRBV27 and TRBJ1-2; perhaps TRBD1 as D (6 bases). V was clipped by 6 bases and J by 7 bases, with 18 bases between them. CDR3 length: 14 residues. The germline V gene has CDR1 MNHEY and CDR2 SMNVEV (reference sequence). Here the CDR3 reads CASSPTGAGVGYTF. The DNA for the CDR3 is TGTGCCAGCAGCCCCACTGGGGCAGGGGTTGGCTACACCTTC.

V and J are TRBV29-1 and TRBJ2-7; tentative D call: TRBD1 (7 bases). Trimming pared 3 bases from V and 4 bases from J, leaving 13 bases between. Germline assignment: CDR1 SQVTM and CDR2 ANQGSEA. CDR3 length: 13 amino acids. The DNA of the CDR3 is TGCAGCGTTGAGGGCAGGGGGGTGTACGAGCAGTACTTC. This gives the protein CSVEGRGVYEQYF.

The chain uses TRBV6-6 and TRBJ2-5, with a tentative D call TRBD2 (6 bases). Trimming stripped 3 bases from V and 1 base from J, with 15 bases between. The CDR3 has 16 residues. Germline CDR1 MNHNY, CDR2 SVGAGI (reference sequence). The CDR3 region is CASSYNPGGFQETQYF. The CDR3 DNA reads TGTGCCAGCAGTTATAACCCAGGAGGGTTCCAAGAGACCCAGTACTTC.